This T cell receptor beta chain was documented in a study of blood T cell repertoires in COVID-19. Germline V CDR1 and CDR2: KGHSY, FQNENV. The CDR3 spans 13 residues. Deletions cut 0 bases from V and 6 bases from J, with 7 bases between. Profiled with immunoSEQ multiplex PCR; TCRdb holds only in-frame clones, not every one. This repertoire shows some 180,000 clones, 70% to 90% found once; its top ten account for approximately 2.6%. This clone was observed a few times. This rearrangement joins TRBV16 to TRBJ2-3; no clear D gene. This clonotype originated in a woman at least 80 years old with COVID-19, enrolled during active disease. Source material: peripheral blood. In nucleotides, the CDR3 is TGTGCCAGCAGCCAATCCTCTCTGGATACGCAGTATTTT. It yields the protein CASSQSSLDTQYF. Full variable domain (remainder filled in from reference TRBV16 and TRBJ2-3): GEEVAQTPKHLVRGEGQKAKLYCAPIKGHSYVFWYQQVLKNEFKFLISFQNENVFDETGMPKERFSAKCLPNSPCSLEIQATKLEDSAVYFCASSQSSLDTQYFGPGTRLTVL.